This T cell receptor (beta chain) was obtained from a study of blood T cells in healthy people across ages (dated by TCRdb to about 2015). In the study overall: In model experiments, roughly one uniquely barcoded TCR beta cDNA molecule per two T cells was captured by template switching. Donors of different ages were randomly distributed across sequencing lanes to avoid experimental bias. Age-related changes in TCR beta repertoire diversity were measured in the study by deep sequencing normalized with unique cDNA molecular identifiers. Four age groups were formed from the donors: young (average about 15 years), middle-aged (just under 40), aged (approximately 60) and long-lived (about 80). The study analyzed two additional independent replicas of 1 million unique cDNA reads from the same blood draw for two donors, one aged 18 to 30 and one aged 80 or older. The investigation overall reported the following: As age increased, observed TCR beta diversity per million T cells dropped in a roughly linear way, and a significant reduction was already evident by age about 40. A strong correlation was found between observed TCR beta diversity and the percentage of naive T cells measured by flow cytometry. Estimates of total diversity based on one million sequenced T cells were regarded as lower bounds and as underestimates. Because profiling used bulk unsorted PBMCs, naive and antigen-experienced compartments could not be compared conclusively. Because the CMV infection status of the donors was unknown, age-related changes in expanded clonotypes may potentially have been confounded. Compared with the aged group, the long-lived group had more naive CD4+ T cells, fewer expanded clones and increased TCR diversity, a pattern suggesting age selection.

This clonotype was counted at least ten times. Its antigen target is currently unknown. No clone much larger than this one lies a single base away; base qualities are absent. Library prep was done by 5' RACE. Instrument used: Illumina HiSeq 2500. A second PCR of about 6 to 11 cycles was run with a J-beta primer mix and a sample-barcoded 5' primer. A template-switch 5' adaptor carrying 12 random nucleotides introduced a unique molecular identifier onto each TCR beta cDNA molecule. At least 2.5 million CDR3-containing paired-end reads were obtained from each sample. First-strand cDNA synthesis was performed from all RNA using the Mint cDNA synthesis kit, with priming by a TRBC-specific oligonucleotide. Following uracil-DNA glycosylase treatment, all cDNA underwent a first 18-cycle PCR with the universal primers M1SS and BC2_uni_R. As for the original processing: For normalization, 1 million high-quality reads were randomly selected from each sample, with every read carrying a distinct molecular identifier. Reads sharing molecular identifiers were discarded rather than binned into consensus sequences. MiTCR, with a Q25 quality threshold and the strictest error-elimination algorithm, was used for CDR3 identification, clonotype clustering and error correction. A nonparametric unseen species model with Euler transformation was used to estimate lower-bound total TCR beta diversity. TCRdb reprocessed the public reads (quality trimming at Q25 with fastp, clone calling with MiXCR) and kept in-frame beta chains. Every distinct CDR3 protein forms one entry, paired with its most common genes and DNA. The authors' filters were not applied to this entry. Present in this sample are about 1.6 million distinct CDR3 sequences, around 36% of which were seen just once. 11% of the sample goes to the ten largest clones.

Measured from the cysteine to the phenylalanine, the CDR3 is 13 residues long. The entry retains the CDR3 DNA only, 39 bases that are in frame from base 1. Trimming at the junction amounts to 3 bases on V and 4 bases on J, and the germline ends lie 9 bases apart. CDR1 and CDR2 are drawn from the germline V gene (reference sequence): LNHNV, YYDKDF. The approximately 39 donors, aged 6 to 90 years, were systemically healthy Caucasian individuals from Russia. Around 9.9 milliliters of peripheral blood were collected from each donor into EDTA-treated Vacutainer tubes. Ficoll-Paque density-gradient centrifugation was used to isolate PBMCs, with at least 7 million obtained per sample. Trizol reagent was used to extract total RNA from PBMCs, with at least 6 micrograms per sample. For every donor, flow cytometry on a PBMC aliquot measured the percentage of naive CD45RAhigh/CD27high T cells.

Sequenced material: blood. The V and J segments used are TRBV15 and TRBJ2-5; the D gene is tentatively TRBD1 or TRBD2, each matching 5 bases. This clonotype was sampled from a young woman in good health. The nucleotide sequence reads as follows: TGTGCCACCAGCAGTTCGGGGCTAGAGACCCAGTACTTC. Translated, it reads CATSSSGLETQYF.